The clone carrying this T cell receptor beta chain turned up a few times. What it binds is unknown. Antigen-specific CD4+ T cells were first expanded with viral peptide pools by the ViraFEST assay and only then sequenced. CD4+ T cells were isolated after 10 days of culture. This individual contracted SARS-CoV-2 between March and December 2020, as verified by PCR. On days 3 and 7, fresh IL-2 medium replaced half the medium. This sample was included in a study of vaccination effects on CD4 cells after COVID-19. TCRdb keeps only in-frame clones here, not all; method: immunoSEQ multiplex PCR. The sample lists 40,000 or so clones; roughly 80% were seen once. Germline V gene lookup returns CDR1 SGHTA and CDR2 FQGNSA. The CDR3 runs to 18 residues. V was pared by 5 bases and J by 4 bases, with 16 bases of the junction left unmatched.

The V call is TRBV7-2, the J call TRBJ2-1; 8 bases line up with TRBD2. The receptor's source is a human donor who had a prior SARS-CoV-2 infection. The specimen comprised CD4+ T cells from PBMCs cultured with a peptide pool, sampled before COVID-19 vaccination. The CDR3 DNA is TGTGCCAGCAGCCCCCGCATTGGGGTAGCGGGACCGTACAATGAGCAGTTCTTC. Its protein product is CASSPRIGVAGPYNEQFF.